This note documents a single TCR beta chain sequence. In the authors' methods: Reference gene primer amplification yielded estimated nucleated cell counts. The method was immunoSEQ multiplex PCR; TCRdb's version includes in-frame clones alone and lacks a portion of them. D and trimming come from the DNA, and the V and J calls and clone size come from that table. The sample has approximately 120,000 clones, almost 85% seen once. The record originates from a study of blood T cell repertoires in COVID-19. At the level of the study: There were acute and convalescent COVID-19 samples, and they came from the United States, Italy and Spain. PBMCs, B-cell-depleted T cells, or T cells provided the cDNA or gDNA that made up the material.

J was trimmed by 0 bases and V by 4 bases; bases with no gene match: 13. CDR3 length: 19 amino acids. Germline lookup yields CDR1 SGHRS and CDR2 YFSETQ. The sequenced sample was peripheral blood. The source of this sequence is a human donor in a cohort sampled during active COVID-19. The chain has TRBV5-1 and TRBJ1-6, with 7 bases identical to TRBD1. The CDR3 protein is CASSPARTGESSYNSPLHF. CDR3 coding DNA: TGCGCCAGCAGCCCCGCCAGGACAGGAGAGAGCTCCTATAATTCACCCCTCCACTTT.